This record looks at one TCR beta chain sequence and its context. The target antigen is unknown. CDR1 is MNHEY and CDR2 is SMNVEV in the germline V gene (reference sequence). CDR3 size: 18 residues. The V gene end was trimmed by 6 bases and the J gene end by 5 bases; junction bases not matched to a gene: 11. This record belongs to a study of cytomegalovirus exposure and HLA in healthy donors. Study-wide points: Later analysis revealed greater clonal expansion in HLA-associated TCR beta chains than in equally common others.

PCR used 60 Vbeta primers and 13 Jbeta primers. Sequencing was performed with immunoSEQ multiplex PCR; in TCRdb, only in-frame clones are kept and a portion is missing. The listing records around 200,000 clones. The sequence was obtained from a woman aged 18-29 years in good health and CMV-seropositive. This chain uses TRBV27 with TRBJ2-1; 15 bases fit TRBD2. Sequenced: PBMCs. The CDR3: CASRSPGLAGGGNNEQFF. For the CDR3, the DNA is TGTGCCAGCAGGTCCCCGGGACTAGCGGGAGGAGGTAACAATGAGCAGTTCTTC.